The entry below describes one T cell receptor (beta chain). This CDR3 region has 14 residues. V shed 8 bases and J 1 base; nucleotides not matched to a gene: 9. CDR1 and CDR2 (germline): DFQATT, SNEGSKA (reference sequence). CD4+CD45RO+CD25- cells were isolated as memory CD4+ T cells. Semi-nested PCR with Nested Universal Primer A followed constant-region reverse priming of full-length variable regions. Using its own MiXCR run on the 5' RACE reads, TCRdb lists one record per CDR3 protein. The top ten hold roughly 4% of the sample, which has some 44,000 distinct CDR3 sequences, about 29% seen once. The source is a female donor with breast cancer. V usage is TRBV20-1 and J usage is TRBJ2-5; 8 bases fit TRBD1. The sequenced material came from tumor-infiltrating memory CD4+ T cells sorted from the breast tumor. Subset denoted: memory CD4+ T cells, CD4+CD45RO+CD25-. For the CDR3, the DNA is TGCAGTTCGGGGACAGGAACCTTCCAAGAGACCCAGTACTTC. Residues: CSSGTGTFQETQYF.